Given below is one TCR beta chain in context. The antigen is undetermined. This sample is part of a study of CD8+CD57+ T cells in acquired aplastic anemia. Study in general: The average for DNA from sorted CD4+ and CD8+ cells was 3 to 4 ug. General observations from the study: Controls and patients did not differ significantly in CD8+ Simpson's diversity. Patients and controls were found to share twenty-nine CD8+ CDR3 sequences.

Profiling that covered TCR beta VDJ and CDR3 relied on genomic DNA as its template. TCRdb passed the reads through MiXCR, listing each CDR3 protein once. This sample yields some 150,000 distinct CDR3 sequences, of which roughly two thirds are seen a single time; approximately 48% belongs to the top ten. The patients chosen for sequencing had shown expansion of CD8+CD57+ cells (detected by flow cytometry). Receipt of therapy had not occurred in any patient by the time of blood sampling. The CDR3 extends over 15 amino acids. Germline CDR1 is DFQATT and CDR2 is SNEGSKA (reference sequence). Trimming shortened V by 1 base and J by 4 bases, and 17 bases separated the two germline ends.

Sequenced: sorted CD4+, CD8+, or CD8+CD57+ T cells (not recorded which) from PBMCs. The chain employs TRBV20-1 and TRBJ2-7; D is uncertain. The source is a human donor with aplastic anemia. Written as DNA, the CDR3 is TGCAGTGCTAGAGGTCCCCAGGTCCTAGAATACGAGCAGTACTTC. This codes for CSARGPQVLEYEQYF.